The source of this T cell receptor (beta chain) is a study of beta chain features in type 1 diabetes. Study-wide findings and caveats: Compared to healthy donors, patients appeared to have naive, central memory and Treg TCRB repertoires that were more alike. The analysis here could not establish whether HLA type shapes TCRB rearrangement. Patients with Type 1 diabetes showed moderately but significantly shorter TCRB CDR3s in all four CD4+ subsets.

Germline CDR1 and CDR2: LGHNA and YNFKEQ. The CDR3 is 15 amino acids. The V end lost 1 base, the J end lost 11 bases, and 18 bases lay between the germline ends. Expressed TCRB transcripts were sequenced because the isolated RNA had all been reverse transcribed beforehand. The protocol was immunoSEQ multiplex PCR, while the TCRdb copy is restricted to in-frame clones and leaves out a portion. The sample includes around 250,000 clones, approximately 24% seen only once; the top ten take roughly 0.011%. Comments on this clone: As yet, its antigen is unknown.

The gene calls are TRBV4-2 and TRBJ2-1; D unclear. The clonotype was recovered from a woman in her 30s with type 1 diabetes. The source material was naive CD4+ T cells from blood. CDR3: CASSQGLLAAHQQFF. CDR3 coding DNA: TGTGCCAGCAGCCAAGGTCTGTTGGCGGCCCATCAGCAGTTCTTC.